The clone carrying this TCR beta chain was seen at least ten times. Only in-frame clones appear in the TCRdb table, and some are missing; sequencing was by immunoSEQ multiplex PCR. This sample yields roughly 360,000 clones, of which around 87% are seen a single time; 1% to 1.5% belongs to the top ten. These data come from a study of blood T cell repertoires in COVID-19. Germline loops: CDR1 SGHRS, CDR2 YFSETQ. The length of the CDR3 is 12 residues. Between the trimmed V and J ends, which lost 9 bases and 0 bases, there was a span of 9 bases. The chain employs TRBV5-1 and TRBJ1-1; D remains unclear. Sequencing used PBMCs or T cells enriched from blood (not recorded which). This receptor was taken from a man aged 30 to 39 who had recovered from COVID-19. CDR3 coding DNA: TGCGCCACCAAGGGAGTGAACACTGAAGCTTTCTTT. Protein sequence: CATKGVNTEAFF. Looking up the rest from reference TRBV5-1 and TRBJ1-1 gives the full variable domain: KAGVTQTPRYLIKTRGQQVTLSCSPISGHRSVSWYQQTPGQGLQFLFEYFSETQRNKGNFPGRFSGRQFSNSRSEMNVSTLELGDSALYLCATKGVNTEAFFGQGTRLTVV.